One T cell receptor (beta chain) is described in this entry. Repertoires were generated with immunoSEQ multiplex PCR, while TCRdb's copy carries only in-frame clones and drops some. The table includes hundreds of thousands of clones, roughly 91% detected once. The data were obtained in a study of T cell responses to AZD1222 COVID-19 vaccine. This TCR was recovered from an adult in good health. The starting material was peripheral blood, obtained on day 0 of MenACWY control vaccination.

CDR3 coding DNA: TGCGCCAGCAGCTTGGAAAGGTTTGGGGACAACACAGATACGCAGTATTTT. Protein product: CASSLERFGDNTDTQYF. V gene TRBV5-1 combines with J gene TRBJ2-3; TRBD1 is a possible D gene (6 bases). Germline V lookup: CDR1 SGHRS, CDR2 YFSETQ. V lost 0 bases, J lost 2 bases, and 16 bases lay in between. The CDR3 is 17 residues long.